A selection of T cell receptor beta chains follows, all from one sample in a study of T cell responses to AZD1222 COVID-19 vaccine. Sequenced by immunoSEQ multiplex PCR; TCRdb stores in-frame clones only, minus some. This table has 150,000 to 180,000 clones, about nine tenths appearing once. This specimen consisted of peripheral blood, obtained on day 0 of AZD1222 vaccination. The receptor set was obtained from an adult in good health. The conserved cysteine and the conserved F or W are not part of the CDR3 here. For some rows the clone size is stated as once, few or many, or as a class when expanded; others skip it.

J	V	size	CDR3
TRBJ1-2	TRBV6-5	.	ASRATGGVDGYT
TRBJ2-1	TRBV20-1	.	SASLGGLSYNEQF
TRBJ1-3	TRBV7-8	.	ASSLWDWDSGNTIY
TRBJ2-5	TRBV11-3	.	ASSQGAVEKETQY
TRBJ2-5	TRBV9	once	ASSVAGGPEETQY
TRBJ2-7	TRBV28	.	ASSSSQGAQFYEQY
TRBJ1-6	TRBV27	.	ASSFDRDGGWDSPLH
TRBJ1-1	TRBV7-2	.	ASSRQGGSTEAF
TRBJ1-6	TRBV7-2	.	ASSRTGTGGGSPLH
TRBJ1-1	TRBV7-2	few	ASSFTGGSGTEAF
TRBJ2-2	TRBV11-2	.	ASSLFRIYGQTHTGELF
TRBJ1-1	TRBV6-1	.	ASSEANTEAF
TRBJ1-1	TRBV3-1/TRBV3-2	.	ASSERQGVNTEAF
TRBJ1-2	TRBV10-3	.	AISVQISGGYT
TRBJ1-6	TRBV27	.	ASSLSRGVSPLH
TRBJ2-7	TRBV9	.	ASSVGGTRSSYEQY
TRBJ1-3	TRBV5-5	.	ASSLEGNTIY
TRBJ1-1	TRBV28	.	ASSRSTGTGRNTEAF
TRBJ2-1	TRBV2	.	ASGGLAGVPNEQF
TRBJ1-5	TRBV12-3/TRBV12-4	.	ASSSGYNQPQH
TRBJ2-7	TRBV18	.	ASSPSWDVYEQY
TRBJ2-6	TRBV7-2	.	ASSASRAGANVLT
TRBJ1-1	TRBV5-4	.	ASSWGATEAF
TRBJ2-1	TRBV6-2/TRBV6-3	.	ASSSPVNPNEQF
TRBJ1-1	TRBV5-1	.	ASSLIMNTEAF
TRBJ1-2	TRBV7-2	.	ASTKQGAGYT
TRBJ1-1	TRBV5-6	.	ASSERTGGTEAF